Presented here are 19 T cell receptor beta chains from one specimen sequenced in a study of cytomegalovirus exposure and HLA in healthy donors. The PCR made use of 60 Vbeta and 13 Jbeta primers. Profiled with immunoSEQ multiplex PCR; TCRdb holds only in-frame clones, not every one. Of about 170,000 clones listed, around four fifths are singletons. The sequencing sample was made of PBMCs. Every receptor here comes from a female donor in good health and CMV-seronegative.

The chain employs TRBV7-2 and TRBJ1-5, with a possible D match to TRBD1 (6 bases). Germline V CDR1 and CDR2: SGHTA, FQGNSA. CDR3 size: 14 residues. Deletions cut 5 bases from V and 5 bases from J, with 13 bases between. The CDR3 DNA follows: TGTGCCAGCAGCCCGTCGCCAGGGGATCAGCCCCAGCATTTT. This gives the protein CASSPSPGDQPQHF.

A remark on this clone: Other DNA variants within this sample encode the same CDR3. J is TRBJ2-2 and V is TRBV19; D is possibly TRBD1 (5 bases). The CDR3 contains 15 residues. The V gene's germline CDR1 is LNHDA and CDR2 SQIVND (reference sequence). Trimming shortened V by 1 base and J by 2 bases, and 8 bases separated the two germline ends. The CDR3 DNA sequence: TGTGCCAGTAGTATAGGGGGCCCAAACACCGGGGAGCTGTTTTTT. Protein product: CASSIGGPNTGELFF.

This clone showed up just a few times. This sequence joins TRBV7-3 and TRBJ1-1; tentatively, D is TRBD1 (6 bases). CDR1 and CDR2 from the germline V gene are SGHTA and FQGTGA. The length of the CDR3 is 14 residues. The ends were cut back, 5 bases at V and 4 bases at J, with 14 bases in the middle. CDR3 loop: CASSPQGSGTEAFF. CDR3 in DNA: TGTGCCAGCAGCCCACAGGGATCGGGCACTGAAGCTTTCTTT.

CDR3 DNA: TGTGCCAGCAGCCGAACCGGGGGCTACGAGCAGTACTTC. Translation gives CASSRTGGYEQYF. The J gene is TRBJ2-7, the V gene TRBV7-6; tentative D call: TRBD2 (6 bases). Germline V gene lookup returns CDR1 SGHVS and CDR2 FNYEAQ. There are 13 residues in the CDR3. V was pared by 5 bases and J by 3 bases, with 11 bases between.

The V call is TRBV7-2, the J call TRBJ2-5; a weak D match, TRBD2 (7 bases). The length of the CDR3 is 14 residues. With 5 bases removed from V and 2 bases from J, the gap between germline ends came to 12 bases. CDR1 is SGHTA and CDR2 is FQGNSA in the germline V gene. For the CDR3, the DNA is TGTGCCAGCAGCGACGGGGGGCCACAAGAGACCCAGTACTTC. Its translation: CASSDGGPQETQYF.

The CDR3 nucleotides are TGTGCCAGCAGTGAATACACGGCTAGCGGGAAGGATGAGCAGTTCTTC. Protein product: CASSEYTASGKDEQFF. This chain links TRBV25-1 with TRBJ2-1; TRBD2 matches 9 bases. This CDR3 is 16 amino acids long. CDR1 and CDR2 from the germline V gene are MGHDK and SYGVNS. J was trimmed by 8 bases and V by 0 bases; bases with no gene match: 8.

V and J are TRBV27 and TRBJ1-1; a possible D gene is TRBD1 (6 bases). The germline CDR1 and CDR2 sequences are MNHEY and SMNVEV (reference sequence). V was cut by 4 bases and J by 6 bases, with 18 bases left in between. The CDR3 sequence is 15 residues long. The CDR3 reads CASSSVGTGSPEAFF. The CDR3 region has the DNA TGTGCCAGCAGTTCCGTGGGCACAGGGTCCCCTGAAGCTTTCTTT.

V usage is TRBV6-1 and J usage is TRBJ1-4, with a tentative D call TRBD1 (5 bases). Germline assignment: CDR1 MNHNS and CDR2 SASEGT. V shed 3 bases and J shed 3 bases, with 14 bases lying between them. This CDR3 has 16 amino acids. The CDR3 DNA reads TGTGCCAGCAGTGACCGCCCAGGGTGGGCTAATGAAAAACTGTTTTTT. Translation gives CASSDRPGWANEKLFF.

The rearrangement links TRBV6-1 to TRBJ2-5; TRBD1 matches 8 bases. Matching the DNA end better, TRBJ2-7 makes the J call doubtful. Per the germline V gene, CDR1 is MNHNS and CDR2 is SASEGT. The CDR3 is made up of 13 amino acids. In DNA, the CDR3 is TGTGCCAGCGGGGACAGGTCCTCCTACGAGCAGTACTTC. It yields the protein CASGDRSSYEQYF.

The chain uses TRBV5-6 and TRBJ2-7; TRBD2 aligns across 8 bases. The CDR3 has 14 amino acids. V trimming: 0 bases; J trimming: 6 bases; junction bases outside the gene matches: 5. Germline-derived CDR1 and CDR2 are SGHDT and YYEEEE. This CDR3 reads CASSLAGGHGEQYF. In DNA form, the CDR3 reads TGTGCCAGCAGCTTGGCGGGGGGGCATGGCGAGCAGTACTTC. Supplemented by reference TRBV5-6 and TRBJ2-7, the full variable domain reads DAGVTQSPTHLIKTRGQQVTLRCSPKSGHDTVSWYQQALGQGPQFIFQYYEEEERQRGNFPDRFSGHQFPNYSSELNVNALLLGDSALYLCASSLAGGHGEQYFGPGTRLTVT.

The chain uses TRBV5-1 and TRBJ1-2; D remains unclear. V was trimmed by 1 base and J by 2 bases, leaving 12 bases between them. CDR1 and CDR2 from the germline V gene are SGHRS and YFSETQ. The CDR3 consists of 15 residues. CDR3 in DNA: TGCGCCAGCAGCTTGTATCGTAGCGGCAACTATGGCTACACCTTC. This encodes CASSLYRSGNYGYTF.

V usage is TRBV27 and J usage is TRBJ2-1; D is possibly TRBD2 (5 bases). CDR1 is MNHEY and CDR2 is SMNVEV in the germline V gene (reference sequence). V was shortened by 4 bases and J by 2 bases, with 21 bases between the two germline ends. CDR3 length: 18 amino acids. Written as DNA, the CDR3 is TGTGCCAGCAGTTCCAAACCCTTACAGCGGCCGGCCTACAATGAGCAGTTCTTC. This translates into CASSSKPLQRPAYNEQFF.

This chain uses TRBV7-9 with TRBJ1-2, with 8 nucleotides matching TRBD1. Trimming at V came to 5 bases and at J to 8 bases, leaving 10 bases not matched to a gene. Germline loops: CDR1 SEHNR, CDR2 FQNEAQ (reference sequence). This CDR3 has 14 amino acids. The DNA for the CDR3 is TGTGCCAGCAGCATAACGACAGGGGTGGACGGCTACACCTTC. Its translation is CASSITTGVDGYTF.

The gene calls are TRBV29-1 and TRBJ2-1; D not certain. V shed 4 bases and J shed 10 bases, with 11 bases lying between them. The CDR3 is 11 residues long. CDR1 SQVTM and CDR2 ANQGSEA come from the germline V gene. The CDR3 region is CSVVGVREQFF. CDR3 nucleotide sequence: TGCAGCGTTGTTGGTGTTCGGGAGCAGTTCTTC.

The chain couples TRBV29-1 to TRBJ2-7, with D possibly matching TRBD2 (5 bases). CDR3 length equals 9 residues. V was clipped by 4 bases and J by 7 bases, with 5 bases between them. Germline CDR1 and CDR2: SQVTM and ANQGSEA. The CDR3 nucleotides read TGCAGCGTTGTAGCGGAGCAGTACTTC. This gives the protein CSVVAEQYF.

The chain combines TRBV6-5 with TRBJ1-3, with 7 bases fitting TRBD1. Germline CDR1 reads MNHEY; CDR2 reads SVGAGI. Losses at the gene ends were 6 bases for V and 0 bases for J; bases not matched to a gene: 5. The CDR3 runs to 15 residues. CDR3 DNA: TGTGCCAGCAGGCGGGACAGAGACTCTGGAAACACCATATATTTT. It encodes CASRRDRDSGNTIYF.

DNA of the CDR3: TGTGCCAGCAGTCGGGACTTCGGCTCTGGAAACACCATATATTTT. Encoded protein: CASSRDFGSGNTIYF. This rearrangement joins TRBV5-6 to TRBJ1-3, with D possibly TRBD1 on 5 matching bases. CDR1 is SGHDT, CDR2 YYEEEE, per germline. Trimming pared 5 bases from V and 0 bases from J, leaving 12 bases between. The CDR3 extends over 15 amino acids.

This rearrangement joins TRBV19 to TRBJ2-7; 9 nucleotides match TRBD1. J lost 3 bases, V lost 3 bases, and 6 bases had no gene match. The germline V gene encodes CDR1 LNHDA and CDR2 SQIVND (reference sequence). The CDR3 is 15 amino acids. The CDR3 loop reads CASSILGQGFYEQYF. CDR3 bases: TGTGCCAGTAGTATTTTGGGACAGGGTTTCTACGAGCAGTACTTC.

This chain links TRBV4-1 with TRBJ2-1, with 11 nucleotides matching TRBD2. V gave up 4 bases and J gave up 4 bases; unmatched junction bases: 3. From germline, CDR1 is MGHRA and CDR2 YSYEKL. The CDR3 sequence is 15 residues long. The CDR3 sequence: CASSPGLAEYNEQFF. CDR3 bases: TGCGCCAGCAGCCCGGGACTAGCGGAGTACAATGAGCAGTTCTTC.